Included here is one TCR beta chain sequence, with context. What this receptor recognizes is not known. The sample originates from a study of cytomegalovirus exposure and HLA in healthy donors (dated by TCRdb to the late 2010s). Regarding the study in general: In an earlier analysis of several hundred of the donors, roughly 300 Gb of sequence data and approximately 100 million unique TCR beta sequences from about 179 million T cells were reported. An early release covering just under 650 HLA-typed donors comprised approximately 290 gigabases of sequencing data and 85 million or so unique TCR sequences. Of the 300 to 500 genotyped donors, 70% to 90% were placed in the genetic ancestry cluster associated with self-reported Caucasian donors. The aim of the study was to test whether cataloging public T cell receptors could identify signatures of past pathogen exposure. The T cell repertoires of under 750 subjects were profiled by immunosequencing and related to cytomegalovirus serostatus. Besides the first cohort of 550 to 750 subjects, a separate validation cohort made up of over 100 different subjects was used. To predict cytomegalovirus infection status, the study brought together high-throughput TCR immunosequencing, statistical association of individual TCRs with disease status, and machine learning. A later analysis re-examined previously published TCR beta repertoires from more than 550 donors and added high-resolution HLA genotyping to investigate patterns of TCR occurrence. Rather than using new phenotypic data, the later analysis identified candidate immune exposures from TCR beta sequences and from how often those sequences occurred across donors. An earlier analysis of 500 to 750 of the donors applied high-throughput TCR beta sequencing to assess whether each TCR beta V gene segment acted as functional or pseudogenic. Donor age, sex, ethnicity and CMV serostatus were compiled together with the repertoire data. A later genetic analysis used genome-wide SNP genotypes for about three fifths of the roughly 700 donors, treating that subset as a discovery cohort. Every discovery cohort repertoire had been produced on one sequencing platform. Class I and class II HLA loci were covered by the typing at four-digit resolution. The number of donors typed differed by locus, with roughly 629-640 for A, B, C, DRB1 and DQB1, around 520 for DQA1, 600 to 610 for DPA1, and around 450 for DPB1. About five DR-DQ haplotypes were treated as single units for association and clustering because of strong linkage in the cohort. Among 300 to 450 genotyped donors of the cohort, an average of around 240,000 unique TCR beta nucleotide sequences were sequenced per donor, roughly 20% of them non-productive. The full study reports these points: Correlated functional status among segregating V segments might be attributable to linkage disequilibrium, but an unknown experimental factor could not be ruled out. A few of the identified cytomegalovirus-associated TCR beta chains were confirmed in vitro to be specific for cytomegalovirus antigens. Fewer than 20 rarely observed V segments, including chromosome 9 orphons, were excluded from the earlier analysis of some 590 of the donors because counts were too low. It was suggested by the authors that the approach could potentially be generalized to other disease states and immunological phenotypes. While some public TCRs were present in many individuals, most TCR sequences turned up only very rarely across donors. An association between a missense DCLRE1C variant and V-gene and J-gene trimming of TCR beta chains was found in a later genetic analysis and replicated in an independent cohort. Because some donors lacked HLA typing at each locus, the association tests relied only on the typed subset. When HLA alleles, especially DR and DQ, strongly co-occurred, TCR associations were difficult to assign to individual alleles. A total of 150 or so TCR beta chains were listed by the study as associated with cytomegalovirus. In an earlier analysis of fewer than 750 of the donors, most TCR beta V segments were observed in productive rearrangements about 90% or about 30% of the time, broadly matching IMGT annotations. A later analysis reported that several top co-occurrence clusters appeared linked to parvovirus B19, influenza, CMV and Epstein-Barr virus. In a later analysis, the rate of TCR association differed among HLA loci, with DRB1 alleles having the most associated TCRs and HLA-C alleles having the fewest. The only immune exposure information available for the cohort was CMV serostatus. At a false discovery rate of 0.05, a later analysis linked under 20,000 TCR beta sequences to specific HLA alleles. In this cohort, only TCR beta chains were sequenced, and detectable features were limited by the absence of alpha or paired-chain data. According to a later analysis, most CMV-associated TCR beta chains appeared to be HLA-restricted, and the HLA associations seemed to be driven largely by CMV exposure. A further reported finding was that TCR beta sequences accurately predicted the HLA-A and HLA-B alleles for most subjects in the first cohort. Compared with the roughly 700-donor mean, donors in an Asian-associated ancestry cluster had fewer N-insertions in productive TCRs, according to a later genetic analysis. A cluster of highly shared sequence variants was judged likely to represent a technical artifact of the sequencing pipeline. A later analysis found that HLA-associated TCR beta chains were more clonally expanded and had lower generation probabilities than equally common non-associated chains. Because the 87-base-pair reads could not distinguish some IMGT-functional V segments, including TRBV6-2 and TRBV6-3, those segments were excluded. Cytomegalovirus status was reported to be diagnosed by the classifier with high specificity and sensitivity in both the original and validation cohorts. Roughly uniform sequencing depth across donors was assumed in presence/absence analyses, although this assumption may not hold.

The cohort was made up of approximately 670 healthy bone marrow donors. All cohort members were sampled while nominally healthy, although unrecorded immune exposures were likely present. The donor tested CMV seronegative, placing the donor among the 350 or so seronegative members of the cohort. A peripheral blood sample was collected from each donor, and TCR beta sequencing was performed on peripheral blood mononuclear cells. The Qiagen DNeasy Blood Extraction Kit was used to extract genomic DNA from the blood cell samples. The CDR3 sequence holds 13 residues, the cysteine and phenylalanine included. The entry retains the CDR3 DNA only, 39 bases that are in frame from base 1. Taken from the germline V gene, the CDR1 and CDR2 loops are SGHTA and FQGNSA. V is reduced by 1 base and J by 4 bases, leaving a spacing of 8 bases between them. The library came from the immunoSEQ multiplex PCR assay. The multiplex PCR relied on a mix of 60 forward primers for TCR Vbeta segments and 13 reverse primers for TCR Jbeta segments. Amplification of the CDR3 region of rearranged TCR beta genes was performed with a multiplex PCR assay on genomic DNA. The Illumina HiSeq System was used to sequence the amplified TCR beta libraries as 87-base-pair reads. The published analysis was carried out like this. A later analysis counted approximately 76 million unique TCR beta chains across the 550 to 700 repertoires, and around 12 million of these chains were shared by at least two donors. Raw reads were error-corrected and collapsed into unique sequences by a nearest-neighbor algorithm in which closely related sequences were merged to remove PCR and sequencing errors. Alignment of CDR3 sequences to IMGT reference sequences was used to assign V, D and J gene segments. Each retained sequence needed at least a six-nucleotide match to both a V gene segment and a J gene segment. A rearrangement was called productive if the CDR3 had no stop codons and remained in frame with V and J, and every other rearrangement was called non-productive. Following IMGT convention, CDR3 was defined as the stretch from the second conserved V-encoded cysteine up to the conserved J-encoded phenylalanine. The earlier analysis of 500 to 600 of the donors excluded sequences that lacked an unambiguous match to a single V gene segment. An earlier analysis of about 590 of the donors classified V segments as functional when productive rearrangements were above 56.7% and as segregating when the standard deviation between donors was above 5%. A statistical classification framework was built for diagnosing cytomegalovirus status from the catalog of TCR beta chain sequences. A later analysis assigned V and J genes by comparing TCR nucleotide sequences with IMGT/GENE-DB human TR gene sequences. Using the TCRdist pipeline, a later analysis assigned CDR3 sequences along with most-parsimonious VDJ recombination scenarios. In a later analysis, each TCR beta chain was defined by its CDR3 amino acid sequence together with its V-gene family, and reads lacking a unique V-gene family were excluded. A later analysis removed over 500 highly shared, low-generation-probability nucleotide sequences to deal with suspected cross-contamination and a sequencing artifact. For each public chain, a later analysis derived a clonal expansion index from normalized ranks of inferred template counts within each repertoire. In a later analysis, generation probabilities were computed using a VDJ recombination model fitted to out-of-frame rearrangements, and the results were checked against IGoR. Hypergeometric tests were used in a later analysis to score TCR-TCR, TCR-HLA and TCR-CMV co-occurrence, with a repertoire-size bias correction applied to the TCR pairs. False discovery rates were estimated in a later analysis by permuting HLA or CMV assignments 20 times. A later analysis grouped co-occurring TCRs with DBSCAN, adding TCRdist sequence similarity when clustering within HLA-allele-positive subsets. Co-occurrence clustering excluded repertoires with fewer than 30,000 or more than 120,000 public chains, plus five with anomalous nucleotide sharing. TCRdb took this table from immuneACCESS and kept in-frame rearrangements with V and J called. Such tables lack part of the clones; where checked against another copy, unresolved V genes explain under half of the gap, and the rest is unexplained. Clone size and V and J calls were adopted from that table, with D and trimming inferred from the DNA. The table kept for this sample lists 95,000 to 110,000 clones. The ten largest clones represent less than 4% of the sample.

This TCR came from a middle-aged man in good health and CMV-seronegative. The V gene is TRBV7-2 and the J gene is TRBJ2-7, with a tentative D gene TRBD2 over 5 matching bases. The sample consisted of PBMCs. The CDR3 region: CASSLGEGYEQYF. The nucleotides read TGTGCCAGCAGCTTAGGTGAGGGTTACGAGCAGTACTTC.